A selection of T cell receptor beta chains follows, all from one sample in a study of beta chain features in type 1 diabetes. Assay used: immunoSEQ multiplex PCR; TCRdb lists only in-frame clones, some missing. Among under 400,000 clones listed, 10% to 15% were seen once. Sequencing used naive CD4+ T cells from blood. Receptors were obtained from a man younger than 35 in good health. Each CDR3 is given without its conserved first and last residue. The order of the fields is V gene, clone size, CDR3 protein. The size entry is marked missing in some rows and otherwise reads once, few, many or a size class.

TRBV4-2	NA	ASSQGTSGRALSRETQY
TRBV18	NA	ASSPGSGGGAREQY
TRBV6-6	NA	ASSYSGGMYEQY
TRBV19	NA	ASSRDRRQKLF
TRBV2	few	ASSEGQGGYGYT
TRBV19	NA	ASSNRGSPDTQY
TRBV6-1	NA	ASSSDRGGYGYT
TRBV30	few	AWSTSGNTEAF
TRBV6-5	NA	ASNRGKTDTQY
TRBV29-1	NA	SVTAGGIYNEQF
TRBV7-2	NA	ASSLSTSGYNEQF
TRBV5-4	NA	ASSSGQHSYEQY
TRBV5-6	NA	ASSYPGTLHTDTQY
TRBV2	NA	ASRQGTSLSGELF
TRBV18	few	ASSRSRDRDGYT
TRBV30	NA	AWSNRQDQPQH
TRBV5-1	NA	ASSLAVHSHYQETQY
TRBV6-5	NA	ASSYQGPTSGGQF
TRBV30	NA	AWRWQGTYNEQF
TRBV30	few	AWSGEGGPEAF
TRBV18	NA	ASSPIQGRETQY
TRBV29-1	few	SVGGRASDTQY
TRBV7-6	NA	ASSPLDSQETQY
TRBV7-9	few	ASIGRGLRGYT
TRBV11-3	few	ASSLDQDTQY
TRBV7-9	NA	ASSLAGYGYT
TRBV18	NA	ASSPPGRSTGTQY
TRBV4-2	few	ASSQEGDTRGLNEKLF
TRBV2	few	ASRELAGGSDEQY
TRBV18	NA	ASSPRTVSTDTQY
TRBV27	few	ASSLLTGPYEQY
TRBV7-2	few	ASSLSSSSGRWAHYEQY
TRBV18	few	ASSPPGSGEQF
TRBV29-1	few	SVDTAGVFGETQY
TRBV28	NA	ASSLGGGENYGYT
TRBV18	NA	ASSPLAGSEETQY
TRBV5-1	NA	ASSFGDRGDEAF
TRBV29-1	few	SGRTGLIDGELF
TRBV29-1	few	SVKESYNSPLH
TRBV6-5	NA	ASSGEDKSNTEAF
TRBV7-6	NA	ASSLRGSRTGELF
TRBV5-1	NA	ASSGDRDLVDEQY
TRBV28	once	ASSLGDRYNSPLH
TRBV4-2	few	ASRRDSSSYEQY
TRBV4-2	NA	ASSQDRGQTDTQY
TRBV9	NA	ASSVGNSGRVGDTQY